This passage covers 28 T cell receptor beta chains from one sample sequenced in a study of response to subunit inactivated influenza vaccine. A single record per CDR3 protein comes from TCRdb applying MiXCR to the RT-PCR reads. The sample includes 700,000 to 800,000 distinct CDR3 sequences, less than 20% of them seen just once. The specimen was PBMCs from blood, collected more than 4 days after vaccination. The source of these receptors is a man aged 45-65 years who received an inactivated influenza vaccine.

This clonotype was recorded at least ten times. The J gene is TRBJ1-5, the V gene TRBV20-1; possibly TRBD1 for D (5 bases). Germline V CDR1 and CDR2: DFQATT, SNEGSKA (reference sequence). V was cut by 0 bases and J by 0 bases, with 9 bases left in between. The CDR3 covers 15 residues. The chain's CDR3 is CSAREAGRSNQPQHF. The DNA of the CDR3 is TGCAGTGCTAGAGAAGCGGGGCGTAGCAATCAGCCCCAGCATTTT.

The rearrangement links TRBV6-1 to TRBJ1-1, with D possibly being TRBD1 (5 bases). The CDR3 contains 18 residues. Per the germline V gene, CDR1 is MNHNS and CDR2 is SASEGT. V was trimmed by 2 bases and J by 4 bases, leaving 23 bases between them. DNA of the CDR3: TGTGCCAGCAGTGAAATGGGGGGACGGGCGGCTTGGGGCACTGAAGCTTTCTTT. Amino acids: CASSEMGGRAAWGTEAFF.

The V gene is TRBV6-1, the J gene TRBJ2-7; 7 bases fit TRBD1. The CDR3 runs to 14 residues. Germline CDR1 reads MNHNS; CDR2 reads SASEGT. The trim removed 6 bases at V and 3 bases at J, leaving 8 bases unmatched. The CDR3 coding sequence is TGTGCCAGCAGGACGCCGGGACAGTACTACGAGCAGTACTTC. Its translation is CASRTPGQYYEQYF.

The J gene is TRBJ2-5, the V gene TRBV6-5; TRBD1 matches at 7 bases. The V segment lost 5 bases and the J segment 2 bases; nucleotides outside the gene matches: 8. Germline loops: CDR1 MNHEY, CDR2 SVGAGI. The CDR3 is 15 amino acids. Here the CDR3 reads CASSNYPGQQETQYF. CDR3 coding DNA: TGTGCCAGCAGTAACTACCCGGGACAGCAAGAGACCCAGTACTTC.

This clonotype was counted ten times or more. This chain joins TRBV20-1 and TRBJ2-7; TRBD1 matches at 7 bases. The CDR3 extends over 14 amino acids. V trimming: 3 bases; J trimming: 0 bases; junction bases outside the gene matches: 5. CDR1 and CDR2 (germline): DFQATT, SNEGSKA (reference sequence). CDR3 sequence reads: CSARLQGFSYEQYF. In nucleotides, the CDR3 is TGCAGTGCTAGGTTACAGGGGTTCTCCTACGAGCAGTACTTC.

This clonotype turned up a few times. The chain couples TRBV5-1 to TRBJ2-5; 11 bases map to TRBD2. The CDR3 sequence is 16 residues long. The germline V gene encodes CDR1 SGHRS and CDR2 YFSETQ. With 4 bases clipped from V and 5 bases from J, the junction kept 10 bases outside the gene matches. The CDR3: CASSPGLAVSLETQYF. CDR3 DNA: TGCGCCAGCAGCCCGGGACTAGCGGTGTCTCTGGAGACCCAGTACTTC.

The chain recombines TRBV20-1 with TRBJ2-2; D may match TRBD1 or TRBD2 (6 bases each). Germline V gene data show CDR1 as DFQATT and CDR2 as SNEGSKA (reference sequence). Trimming took 2 bases from V and 4 from J, leaving 11 bases between them. This CDR3 contains 14 residues. The CDR3: CSARQGRSTGELFF. The CDR3 coding sequence is TGCAGTGCTAGACAGGGGAGGTCCACCGGGGAGCTGTTTTTT.

A few counts support this clonotype. The chain combines TRBV28 with TRBJ1-1, with a weak D call TRBD1 (5 bases). The V end was cut by 6 bases, the J end by 11 bases, with 19 bases between. Germline CDR1 and CDR2: MDHEN and SYDVKM. CDR3 length equals 13 residues. CDR3 nucleotides: TGTGCCAGCAGAACCGGGACCCTTTTTGGTGCTTTCTTT. It yields the protein CASRTGTLFGAFF. The variable domain in full, completed from reference TRBV28 and TRBJ1-1, reads DVKVTQSSRYLVKRTGEKVFLECVQDMDHENMFWYRQDPGLGLRLIYFSYDVKMKEKGDIPEGYSVSREKKERFSLILESASTNQTSMYLCASRTGTLFGAFFGQGTRLTVV.

This chain uses TRBV20-1 with TRBJ2-2, with TRBD2 identical over 16 bases. The CDR3 totals 15 residues. Germline CDR1 is DFQATT and CDR2 is SNEGSKA (reference sequence). The trim removed 5 bases at V and 4 bases at J, leaving 1 base unmatched. CDR3 sequence (DNA): TGCAGTGCTGGGACTAGCGGGGGGGCCACCGGGGAGCTGTTTTTT. Its protein product is CSAGTSGGATGELFF.

This clonotype was seen at least ten times. J is TRBJ2-7 and V is TRBV10-3; D remains ambiguous. The CDR3 loop spans 15 amino acids. The V end lost 0 bases, the J end lost 1 base, and 10 bases lay between the germline ends. Germline values: CDR1 ENHRY, CDR2 SYGVKD. The CDR3 spells CAISESISVSYEQYF. In DNA form, the CDR3 reads TGTGCCATCAGTGAGTCGATCAGTGTTTCCTACGAGCAGTACTTC.

This sequence joins TRBV7-9 and TRBJ2-1; TRBD1 aligns across 11 bases. Germline CDR1 reads SEHNR; CDR2 reads FQNEAQ (reference sequence). V dropped 1 base and J dropped 6; count of bases not matched to a gene: 8. There are 17 residues in the CDR3. CDR3 in DNA: TGTGCCAGCAGCTTAGAGGCCGGGACAGGGGGAGGCAATGAGCAGTTCTTC. Its translation: CASSLEAGTGGGNEQFF.

This clonotype was seen only once. One end of the junction fails to match germline, which may point to a read error. The V call is TRBV7-7, the J call TRBJ2-1; D unclear. The CDR3 sequence is 15 residues long. Germline CDR1 reads SSHAT; CDR2 reads FNYEAQ (reference sequence). The CDR3: CASSLDISSYNEQFF. The CDR3 DNA reads as TGTGCTAGCAGCTTAGATATTAGCTCCTACAATGAGCAGTTCTTC.

This clonotype was detected only a few times. This chain uses TRBV18 with TRBJ2-3, with D unresolved. CDR3 size: 15 residues. CDR1 and CDR2 (germline): KGHSH, LQKENI. The V and J ends lost 2 bases and 6 bases respectively, with 15 bases between them. The CDR3 region is CASSPLISGRDTQYF. The CDR3 nucleotides read TGTGCCAGCTCACCATTGATTTCGGGTCGGGATACGCAGTATTTT.

In its sample, this clonotype was seen many times. The chain combines TRBV12-3 or TRBV12-4 with TRBJ2-2; 7 nucleotides match TRBD2. The CDR3 is 14 residues long. The V gene end was trimmed by 2 bases and the J gene end by 8 bases; junction bases not matched to a gene: 5. The CDR3 sequence: CASSLSAGAGELFF. Written as DNA, the CDR3 is TGTGCCAGCAGTTTATCGGCGGGAGCGGGGGAGCTGTTTTTT.

The J gene is TRBJ2-4, the V gene TRBV5-1, with D possibly TRBD1 on 6 matching bases. V gave up 0 bases and J gave up 8 bases, with 12 bases separating them. The length of the CDR3 is 14 residues. Germline V lookup: CDR1 SGHRS, CDR2 YFSETQ. The CDR3 sequence is CASSLEGPGDIQYF. Written as DNA, the CDR3 is TGCGCCAGCAGCTTGGAAGGGCCAGGGGACATTCAGTACTTC.

Turning to this clonotype: A junction boundary mismatches the germline segment, possibly from a read error. The DNA of the CDR3 is TGTGCCAGCAGCCCCGGCGGGACAGGGGCTTACGAGCAGTACTTC. Amino acid sequence: CASSPGGTGAYEQYF. The chain couples TRBV5-1 to TRBJ2-7, with TRBD1 matching 10 bases. This CDR3 spans 15 amino acids. In germline, CDR1 is SGHRS, CDR2 YFSETQ.

This clonotype was detected ten times or more. The chain recombines TRBV5-6 with TRBJ2-3; 7 nucleotides agree with TRBD2. Losses at the gene ends were 4 bases for V and 6 bases for J; bases not matched to a gene: 8. The CDR3 runs 14 residues. Germline V gives CDR1 SGHDT, CDR2 YYEEEE. The CDR3 bases are TGTGCCAGCAGCAACTGGGACTATGGGGATACGCAGTATTTT. This sequence encodes CASSNWDYGDTQYF.

J is TRBJ2-3 and V is TRBV19; 14 bases match TRBD2. With V trimmed by 3 bases and J by 4 bases, 6 bases remained unmatched. The CDR3 runs 17 residues. Per the germline V gene, CDR1 is LNHDA and CDR2 is SQIVND (reference sequence). The CDR3 spells CASSMRLAGGPADTQYF. CDR3 sequence (DNA): TGTGCCAGTAGTATGAGACTAGCGGGAGGGCCGGCAGATACGCAGTATTTT.

There are a few counts of this clonotype. The genes are TRBV4-1 and TRBJ2-1; D not certain. The CDR3 covers 15 residues. V was clipped by 4 bases and J by 4 bases, with 14 bases between them. Per the germline V gene, CDR1 is MGHRA and CDR2 is YSYEKL. For the CDR3, the DNA is TGCGCCAGCAGCCTACAGCAGAACCCTTACAATGAGCAGTTCTTC. Translation gives CASSLQQNPYNEQFF.

Of note for this clonotype: A single base separates this from a much larger clone, so it may be a read error. A read error is likely, as this CDR3 ends without the conserved phenylalanine or tryptophan. The chain recombines TRBV7-2 with TRBJ1-2; D is unresolved. CDR1 is SGHTA, CDR2 FQGNSA, per germline. Trimming shortened V by 3 bases and J by 0 bases, and 11 bases separated the two germline ends. There are 15 residues in the CDR3. CDR3 protein: CASSLVGGPNYGYTL. The CDR3 region has the DNA TGTGCCAGCAGCTTGGTCGGCGGGCCTAACTATGGCTACACCCTC.

This clonotype showed up just a few times. The rearrangement uses TRBV3-1 and TRBJ1-1; unclear D gene. The CDR3 loop spans 14 amino acids. V was pared by 0 bases and J by 4 bases, with 9 bases between. Germline loops: CDR1 LGHDT, CDR2 YNNKEL (reference sequence). This CDR3 is CASSQDLSSTEAFF. CDR3 nucleotides: TGTGCCAGCAGCCAAGACTTATCAAGCACTGAAGCTTTCTTT. Looking up the rest from reference TRBV3-1 and TRBJ1-1 gives the full variable domain: DTAVSQTPKYLVTQMGNDKSIKCEQNLGHDTMYWYKQDSKKFLKIMFSYNNKELIINETVPNRFSPKSPDKAHLNLHINSLELGDSAVYFCASSQDLSSTEAFFGQGTRLTVV.

This clonotype was counted ten times or more. This chain joins TRBV5-1 and TRBJ2-7; TRBD1 aligns across 7 bases. V lost 5 bases, J lost 7 bases, and 9 bases stayed unmatched. Germline lookup yields CDR1 SGHRS and CDR2 YFSETQ. CDR3 length equals 13 residues. The CDR3 sequence: CASSKGGAWEQYF. The CDR3 DNA sequence: TGCGCCAGCAGTAAAGGGGGCGCGTGGGAGCAGTACTTC.

The gene calls are TRBV12-3 or TRBV12-4 and TRBJ1-2; 7 nucleotides agree with TRBD1. J gave up 7 bases and V 7 bases, and 9 bases lay outside the gene matches. The CDR3 runs to 13 residues. CDR3 loop: CASKTGDTGGYTF. CDR3 nucleotide sequence: TGTGCCAGCAAAACAGGGGATACCGGTGGCTACACCTTC.

This clonotype was seen more than once but under ten times. The chain uses TRBV28 and TRBJ2-5, with a tentative D call TRBD2 (6 bases). Germline V lookup: CDR1 MDHEN, CDR2 SYDVKM. The CDR3 spans 17 residues. V lost 4 bases, J lost 2 bases, and 20 bases lay in between. CDR3 sequence reads: CASSSNLLRGTQETQYF. CDR3 DNA: TGTGCCAGCAGTTCGAACCTCCTACGAGGGACTCAAGAGACCCAGTACTTC.

This clonotype was seen a handful of times. The V and J genes are TRBV20-1 and TRBJ1-1; D unresolved. CDR1 and CDR2 from the germline V gene are DFQATT and SNEGSKA (reference sequence). Trimming pared 6 bases from V and 4 bases from J, leaving 18 bases between. The CDR3 length is 14 residues. The CDR3 coding sequence is TGCAGTGCGAACCAACCGCGCGGTTCCACTGAAGCTTTCTTT. The encoded protein is CSANQPRGSTEAFF.

This clonotype turned up a few times. The chain combines TRBV6-5 with TRBJ2-1; 9 nucleotides align to TRBD2. V lost 0 bases to trimming and J lost 8 bases; unmatched junction nucleotides: 11. This CDR3 region has 17 residues. The germline CDR1 and CDR2 sequences are MNHEY and SVGAGI. CDR3 protein: CASSYSGLAGNEHEQFF. The CDR3 DNA is TGTGCCAGCAGTTACTCGGGGCTAGCGGGAAACGAGCATGAGCAGTTCTTC.

This clonotype was counted between two and nine times. The CDR3 DNA reads as TGTGCCAGCAGCTTCCCCGGGGGAACAGATACGCAGTATTTT. Translated: CASSFPGGTDTQYF. The rearrangement joins TRBV7-2 to TRBJ2-3; D possibly corresponds to TRBD2 (6 bases). Germline CDR1 and CDR2: SGHTA and FQGNSA. V gave up 3 bases and J gave up 3 bases, with 10 bases separating them. The CDR3 spans 14 residues. The full variable domain, rest sourced from reference TRBV7-2 and TRBJ2-3, is GAGVSQSPSNKVTEKGKDVELRCDPISGHTALYWYRQSLGQGLEFLIYFQGNSAPDKSGLPSDRFSAERTGGSVSTLTIQRTQQEDSAVYLCASSFPGGTDTQYFGPGTRLTVL.

This chain links TRBV27 with TRBJ2-3; 7 bases line up with TRBD1. V gave up 2 bases and J gave up 4 bases; unmatched junction bases: 21. The CDR3 is made up of 20 amino acids. From germline, CDR1 is MNHEY and CDR2 SMNVEV (reference sequence). CDR3 sequence reads: CASSLLSGRTLQGISDTQYF. CDR3 DNA: TGTGCCAGCAGTTTACTGTCGGGCAGAACGCTACAGGGGATATCAGATACGCAGTATTTT.